This TCR beta chain is drawn from a study of CD8+CD57+ T cells in acquired aplastic anemia. Selection for sequencing was limited to patients who had shown CD8+CD57+ cell expansion by flow cytometry. Using genomic DNA as the template, TCR beta VDJ and CDR3 profiling was carried out. TCRdb reprocessed the reads via MiXCR and lists one record per CDR3 protein. The sample has 75,000 to 100,000 distinct CDR3 sequences; 55% to 75% are singletons. V lost 4 bases, J lost 8 bases, and 10 bases stayed unmatched. Germline V gene lookup returns CDR1 DFQATT and CDR2 SNEGSKA (reference sequence). This CDR3 is 13 amino acids long.

The specimen sequenced was sorted CD4+, CD8+, or CD8+CD57+ T cells (not recorded which) from PBMCs. This chain uses TRBV20-1 with TRBJ1-2; 7 nucleotides line up with TRBD1. The TCR was taken from a human donor with aplastic anemia. The CDR3 loop is CSANPETGSGYTF. CDR3 nucleotides: TGCAGTGCTAACCCTGAGACAGGGTCCGGCTACACCTTC.